This entry concerns a single T cell receptor (beta chain). The data are from a study of OX40 agonist ivuxolimab in advanced cancers. Looked up from germline, CDR1 is SGHTA and CDR2 is FQGTGA. V shed 0 bases and J 5 bases; nucleotides not matched to a gene: 5. The length of the CDR3 is 16 residues. TCRdb's table, derived via immunoSEQ multiplex PCR, lists solely in-frame clones and lacks some. The sample includes 100,000 to 150,000 clones, 85% to 95% seen only once; the top ten take 0.65% to 0.9%. Specimen: CD4+ or CD8+ T cells sorted from blood, collected in a trial of the OX40 agonist ivuxolimab. This sequence joins TRBV7-3 and TRBJ2-2; the match to TRBD2 covers 8 bases. The sequence was obtained from an adult with an advanced solid tumor such as melanoma, head and neck, liver or kidney cancer. The CDR3 DNA reads TGTGCCAGCAGCTTAACGCAAGCGGGAGTTACCGGGGAGCTGTTTTTT. Translation gives CASSLTQAGVTGELFF.